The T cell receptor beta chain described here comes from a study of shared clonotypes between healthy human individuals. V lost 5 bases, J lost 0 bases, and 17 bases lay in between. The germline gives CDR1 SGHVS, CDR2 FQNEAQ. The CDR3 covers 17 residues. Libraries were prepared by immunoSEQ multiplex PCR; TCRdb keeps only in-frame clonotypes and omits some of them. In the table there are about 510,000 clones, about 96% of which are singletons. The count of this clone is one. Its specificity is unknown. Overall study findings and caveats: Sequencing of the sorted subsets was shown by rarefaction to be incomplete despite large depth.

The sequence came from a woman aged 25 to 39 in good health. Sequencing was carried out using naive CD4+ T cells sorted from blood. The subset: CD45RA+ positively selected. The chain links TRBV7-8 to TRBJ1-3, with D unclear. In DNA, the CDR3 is TGTGCCAGCAGCCCTCGAAGAGGAGGGTACTCTGGAAACACCATATATTTT. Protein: CASSPRRGGYSGNTIYF.